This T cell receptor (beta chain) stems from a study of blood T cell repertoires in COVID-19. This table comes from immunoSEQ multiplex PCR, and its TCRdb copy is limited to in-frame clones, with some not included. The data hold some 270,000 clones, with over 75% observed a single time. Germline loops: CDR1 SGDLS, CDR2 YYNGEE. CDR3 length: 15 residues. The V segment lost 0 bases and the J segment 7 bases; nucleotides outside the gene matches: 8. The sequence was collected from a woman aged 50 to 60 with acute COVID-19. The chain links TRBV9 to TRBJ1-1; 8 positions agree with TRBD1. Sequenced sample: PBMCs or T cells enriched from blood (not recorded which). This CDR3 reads CASSVGSQGAVEAFF. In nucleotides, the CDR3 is TGTGCCAGCAGCGTAGGTTCCCAGGGGGCTGTTGAAGCTTTCTTT.